The source of this T cell receptor (beta chain) is a study of blood T cell repertoires in COVID-19. The table came from immunoSEQ multiplex PCR; TCRdb's copy has only in-frame clones and leaves some out. The sample includes roughly 93,000 clones, 75% to 90% of them seen just once. The CDR3 contains 15 residues. J gave up 3 bases and V 0 bases, and 1 base lay outside the gene matches. CDR1 and CDR2 (germline): SGHAT, FQDESV (reference sequence). J is TRBJ2-2 and V is TRBV11-1; 7 bases map to TRBD2. The TCR comes from a human donor in a cohort sampled during active COVID-19. Sample: peripheral blood. The CDR3 DNA sequence: TGTGCCAGCAGCTTAGCGGGAGGGGACACCGGGGAGCTGTTTTTT. Its translation: CASSLAGGDTGELFF.